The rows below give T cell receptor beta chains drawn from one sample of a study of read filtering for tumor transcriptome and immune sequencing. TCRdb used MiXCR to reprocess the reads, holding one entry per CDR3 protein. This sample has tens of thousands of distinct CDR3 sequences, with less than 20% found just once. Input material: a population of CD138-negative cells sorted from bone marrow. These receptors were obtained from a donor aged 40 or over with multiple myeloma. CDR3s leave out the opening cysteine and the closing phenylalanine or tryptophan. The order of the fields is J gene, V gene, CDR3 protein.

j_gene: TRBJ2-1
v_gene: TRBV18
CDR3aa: ASSSRDSNEQF

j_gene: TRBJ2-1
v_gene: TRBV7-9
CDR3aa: ASRSAGGRANEQF

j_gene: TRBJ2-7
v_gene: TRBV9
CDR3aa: ASSVATGGDEQY

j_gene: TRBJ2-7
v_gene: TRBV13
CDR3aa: ASSLSLAAYEQY

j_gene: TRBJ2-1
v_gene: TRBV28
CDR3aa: ASISGTVEQF

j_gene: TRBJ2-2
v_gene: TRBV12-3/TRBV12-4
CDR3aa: ASSPGQGWTGELF

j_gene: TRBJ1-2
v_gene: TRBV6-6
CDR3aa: ASSYSIGGNYGYT

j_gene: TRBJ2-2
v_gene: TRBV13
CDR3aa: ASSFSLLGELF

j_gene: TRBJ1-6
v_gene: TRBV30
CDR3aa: AWTGQENSPLH

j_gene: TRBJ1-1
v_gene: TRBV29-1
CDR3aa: SVGSATNTEAF

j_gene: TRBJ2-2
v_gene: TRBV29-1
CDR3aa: SAATGGRTGELF

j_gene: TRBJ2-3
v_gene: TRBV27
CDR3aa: ASSGTSGRGIDTQY

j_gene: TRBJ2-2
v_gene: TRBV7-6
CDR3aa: ASSGQSNTGELF

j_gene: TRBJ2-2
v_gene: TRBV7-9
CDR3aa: ASSLAGTGELF

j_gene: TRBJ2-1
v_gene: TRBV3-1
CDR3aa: ASSQDTTSGRARDEQF

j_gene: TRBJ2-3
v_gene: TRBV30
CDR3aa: AWILPSADTQY

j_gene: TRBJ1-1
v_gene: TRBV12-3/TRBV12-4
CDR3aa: ASSFEKNTEAF

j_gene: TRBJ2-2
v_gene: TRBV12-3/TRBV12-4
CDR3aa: AYISLMNTGELF

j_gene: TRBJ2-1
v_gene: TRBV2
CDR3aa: ASSSGDPSYNEQF

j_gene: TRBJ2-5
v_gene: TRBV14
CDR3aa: ASSQVEYETQY

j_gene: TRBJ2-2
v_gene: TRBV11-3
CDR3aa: ATSLVLLAGRFYTGELY

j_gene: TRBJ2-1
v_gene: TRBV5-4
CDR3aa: ASSPLKTSGLNEQF

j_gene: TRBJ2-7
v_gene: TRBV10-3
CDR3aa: AISEDNGGTRSYEQY

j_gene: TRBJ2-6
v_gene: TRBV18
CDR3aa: ASSPLTGTFSGANVLT

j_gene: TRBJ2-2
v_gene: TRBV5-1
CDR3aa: ASSPRTSGRAGTGELF

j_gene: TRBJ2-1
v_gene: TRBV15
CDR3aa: ATSSTRGPKYEQF

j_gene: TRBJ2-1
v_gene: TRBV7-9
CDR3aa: ASSSGASGNEQF

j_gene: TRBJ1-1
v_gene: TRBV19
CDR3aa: ASSIDLAGNTEAF

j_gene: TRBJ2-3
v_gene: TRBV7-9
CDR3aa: ASSLGLAIGDTQY

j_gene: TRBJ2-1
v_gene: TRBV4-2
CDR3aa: ASSQIPSGGSYNEQF

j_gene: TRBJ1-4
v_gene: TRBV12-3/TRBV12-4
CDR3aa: AIMTGEKLF

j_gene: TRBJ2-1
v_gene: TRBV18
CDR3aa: ASSPRDGSYNEQF

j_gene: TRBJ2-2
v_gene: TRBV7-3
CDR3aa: ASSLLGGVDTGELF

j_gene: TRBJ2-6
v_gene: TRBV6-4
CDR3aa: ASSEDRGNVLT

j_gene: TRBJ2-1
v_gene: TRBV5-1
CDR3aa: ASSPGLAGNEQF

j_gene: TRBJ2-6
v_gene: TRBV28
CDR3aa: ASSFAWGQGARGANVLT

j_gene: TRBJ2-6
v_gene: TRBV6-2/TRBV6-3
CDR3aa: ASRSPTRAGANVLT

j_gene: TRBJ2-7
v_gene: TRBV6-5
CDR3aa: ASSPVGVGGEQY

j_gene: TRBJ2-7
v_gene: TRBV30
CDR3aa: AWIDVHEQY

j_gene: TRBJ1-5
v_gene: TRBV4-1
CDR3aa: ASSFGTADNQPQH

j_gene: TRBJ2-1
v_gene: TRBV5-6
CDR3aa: ASSFATSGIYNEQF

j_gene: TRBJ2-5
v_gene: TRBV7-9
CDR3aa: ASSLQADGSNQETQY

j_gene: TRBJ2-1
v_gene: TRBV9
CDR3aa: ASSVGGNSYNEQF

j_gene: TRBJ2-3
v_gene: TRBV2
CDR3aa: ASSAPGAQADTQY

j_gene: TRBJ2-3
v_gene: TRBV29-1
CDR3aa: SVVYGGARTDTQY

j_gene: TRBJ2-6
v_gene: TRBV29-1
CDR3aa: SVESSSGANVLT

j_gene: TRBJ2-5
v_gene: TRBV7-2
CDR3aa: ASSTSVAGSAQY

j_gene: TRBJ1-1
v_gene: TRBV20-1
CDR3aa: SAEQGAANTEAF

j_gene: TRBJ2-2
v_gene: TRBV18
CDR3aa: ASSLTGTGNTGELF

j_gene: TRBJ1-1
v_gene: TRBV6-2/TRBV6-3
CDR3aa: ASSYRGSLDTEAF